This entry describes one T cell receptor beta chain. As yet, its antigen is unknown. The data are from a study of T cell responses to AZD1222 COVID-19 vaccine. Generated by immunoSEQ multiplex PCR, the TCRdb table keeps only in-frame clones and is missing some. The sample has about 88,000 clones, around 86% seen once. The CDR3 extends over 11 amino acids. Germline CDR1 reads MNHEY; CDR2 reads SMNVEV (reference sequence). Trimming took off 3 bases at V and 9 bases at J, with 6 bases between the two ends. Whole-study findings and limits: Per reports, nearly half of all spike-specific TCRs target regions that are unmutated in variants.

The sequence was collected from an adult in good health. The material was peripheral blood, obtained on day 0 of AZD1222 vaccination. The V and J genes are TRBV27 and TRBJ2-1; no clear D gene. The chain's CDR3 is CASSFWGEQFF. CDR3 coding DNA: TGTGCCAGCAGTTTTTGGGGTGAGCAGTTCTTC.